The subject of this entry is one TCR beta chain. This sample was taken from a study of blood T cell repertoires in COVID-19. Study-level information: Some COVID-19 samples were acute and others convalescent; all came from the United States, Italy and Spain. From T cells, B-cell-depleted T cells, or PBMCs came the material, which was cDNA or gDNA.

Authors' analysis steps: Estimation of nucleated cell counts relied on the amplification of reference gene primers. TCRdb keeps only in-frame clones here, not all; method: immunoSEQ multiplex PCR. V, J and clone size are those of that table, while D and trimming were read from the DNA. The sample comprises around 130,000 clones, around 80% of which are singletons, and around 1.9% rests with the top ten. V lost 4 bases and J lost 1; bases outside the gene matches: 6. This CDR3 has 15 residues. Germline V lookup: CDR1 SGHRS, CDR2 YFSETQ. The sequenced material came from peripheral blood. The clonotype originates from a man in his 70s with acute or convalescent COVID-19. V usage is TRBV5-1 and J usage is TRBJ2-3; the match to TRBD1 covers 7 bases. The CDR3 sequence: CASSRDRAGTDTQYF. For the CDR3, the DNA is TGCGCCAGCAGCCGAGACAGGGCGGGCACAGATACGCAGTATTTT.